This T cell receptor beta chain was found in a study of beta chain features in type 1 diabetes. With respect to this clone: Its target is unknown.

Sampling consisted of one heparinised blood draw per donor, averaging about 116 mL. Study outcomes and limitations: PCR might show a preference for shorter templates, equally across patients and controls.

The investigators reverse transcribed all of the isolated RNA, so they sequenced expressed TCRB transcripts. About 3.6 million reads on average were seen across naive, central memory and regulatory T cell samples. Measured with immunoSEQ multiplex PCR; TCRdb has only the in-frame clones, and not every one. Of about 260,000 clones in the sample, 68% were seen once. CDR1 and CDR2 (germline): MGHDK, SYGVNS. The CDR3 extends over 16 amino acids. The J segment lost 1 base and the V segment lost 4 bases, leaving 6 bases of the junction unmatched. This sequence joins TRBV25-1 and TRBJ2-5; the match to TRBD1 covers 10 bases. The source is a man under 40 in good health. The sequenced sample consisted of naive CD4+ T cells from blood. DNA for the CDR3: TGTGCCAGCAGTGCCTCCGGGACAGGGGTCCAAGAGACCCAGTACTTC. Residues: CASSASGTGVQETQYF.